This passage covers 26 T cell receptor beta chains from one sample sequenced in a study of identical twins. Using its own MiXCR run on the 5' RACE reads, TCRdb lists one record per CDR3 protein. Counted here are roughly 1.6 million distinct CDR3 sequences, 32% occurring once; the ten biggest clones make up 0.25% to 0.3%. Sequenced sample: cord blood. All receptors come from a newborn girl in good health.

CDR3 sequence (DNA): TGTGCCAGCAGTGTCGGACCTCTCGGCTACGAGCAGTACTTC. It codes for CASSVGPLGYEQYF. J is TRBJ2-7 and V is TRBV2; D gene ambiguous. Germline lookup yields CDR1 SNHLY and CDR2 FYNNEI. This CDR3 comprises 14 residues. The V end was cut by 4 bases, the J end by 3 bases, with 13 bases between. Looking up the rest from reference TRBV2 and TRBJ2-7 gives the full variable domain: EPEVTQTPSHQVTQMGQEVILRCVPISNHLYFYWYRQILGQKVEFLVSFYNNEISEKSEIFDDQFSVERPDGSNFTLKIRSTKLEDSAMYFCASSVGPLGYEQYFGPGTRLTVT.

This clonotype was observed a handful of times. The chain has TRBV28 and TRBJ2-1, with D possibly matching TRBD2 (6 bases). Trimming left V 3 bases short and J 3 bases short, with 12 bases between. The CDR3 runs to 15 residues. In germline, CDR1 is MDHEN, CDR2 SYDVKM. The chain's CDR3 is CASSLRGGFYNEQFF. In DNA, the CDR3 is TGTGCCAGCAGTTTGCGGGGAGGCTTCTACAATGAGCAGTTCTTC.

This clonotype has ten or more counts. This chain joins TRBV10-3 and TRBJ2-3; perhaps TRBD1 as D (5 bases). Per germline, CDR1 ENHRY and CDR2 SYGVKD. The length of the CDR3 is 19 residues. Trimming stripped 0 bases from V and 0 bases from J, with 19 bases between. CDR3 in amino acids: CAISESGPGYPTSTDTQYF. The CDR3 DNA is TGTGCCATCAGTGAGTCGGGGCCAGGATACCCCACTAGCACAGATACGCAGTATTTT.

The V and J genes are TRBV27 and TRBJ2-2, with unresolved D. V dropped 11 bases and J dropped 1 base, with 17 bases sitting between them. The CDR3 runs 15 residues. CDR1 is MNHEY and CDR2 is SMNVEV in the germline V gene (reference sequence). The CDR3 loop reads CACKPTPVNTGELFF. Here the CDR3 DNA reads TGTGCCTGCAAACCGACACCTGTGAACACCGGGGAGCTGTTTTTT.

In this sample, this clonotype turned up a few times. The V call is TRBV4-2, the J call TRBJ2-3; D unresolved. Trimming cost V 4 bases and J 0 bases, with 14 bases left between them. Germline CDR1 is LGHNA and CDR2 is YNFKEQ. The CDR3 covers 16 residues. CDR3 amino acids: CASSPGPNLSTDTQYF. The CDR3 region has the DNA TGTGCCAGCAGCCCGGGCCCGAACCTAAGCACAGATACGCAGTATTTT.

The chain combines TRBV6-2 or TRBV6-3 with TRBJ2-1; D tentatively fits TRBD1 or TRBD2 (6 bases each). With 5 bases removed from V and 4 bases from J, the gap between germline ends came to 18 bases. The CDR3 runs to 16 residues. Germline lookup yields CDR1 MNHEY and CDR2 SVGEGT. CDR3 sequence: CASSTRTRGGYNEQFF. The CDR3, as DNA: TGTGCCAGCAGTACCAGAACTAGAGGGGGGTACAATGAGCAGTTCTTC.

The chain combines TRBV28 with TRBJ2-7; D remains unclear. The CDR3 contains 14 residues. Germline V gene data show CDR1 as MDHEN and CDR2 as SYDVKM. The V and J ends lost 8 bases and 0 bases respectively, with 14 bases between them. CDR3: CASCGPPISYEQYF. For the CDR3, the DNA is TGTGCCAGCTGCGGACCCCCAATCTCCTACGAGCAGTACTTC.

In its sample, this clonotype was seen a few times. A read error may account for a junction end that differs from germline. The rearrangement uses TRBV29-1 and TRBJ1-2, with 7 bases that match TRBD1. Germline CDR1 and CDR2: SQVTM and ANQGSEA. The CDR3 runs to 14 residues. In nucleotides, the CDR3 is TGCAGCGTTGAAATCCCTGGGACAGACTATAGCTACACCTTC. It encodes CSVEIPGTDYSYTF. Based on the CDR3 plus reference TRBV29-1 and TRBJ1-2, the full variable domain is SAVISQKPSRDICQRGTSLTIQCQVDSQVTMMFWYRQQPGQSLTLIATANQGSEATYESGFVIDKFPISRPNLTFSTLTVSNMSPEDSSIYLCSVEIPGTDYSYTFGSGTRLTVV.

The chain has TRBV20-1 and TRBJ2-1; 10 bases align to TRBD1. V gave up 3 bases and J gave up 8 bases; unmatched junction bases: 7. Per germline, CDR1 DFQATT and CDR2 SNEGSKA (reference sequence). The CDR3 is 14 residues long. CDR3 nucleotides: TGCAGTGCTAGCCCCGGGACAGGGGACGATGAGCAGTTCTTC. It specifies CSASPGTGDDEQFF.

The chain joins TRBV10-3 to TRBJ2-5, with D possibly TRBD2 on 5 matching bases. Germline CDR1 ENHRY, CDR2 SYGVKD. The CDR3 loop spans 13 amino acids. Trimming stripped 10 bases from V and 2 bases from J, with 14 bases between. The CDR3 DNA reads TGTGCCACTAGCACAGCCAATCAAGAGACCCAGTACTTC. Protein: CATSTANQETQYF.

This clonotype was detected only a few times. The chain recombines TRBV29-1 with TRBJ1-1; TRBD1 aligns across 9 bases. This CDR3 comprises 15 residues. Trimming cost V 8 bases and J 3 bases; bases outside gene matches: 13. Germline V gene sequence: CDR1 SQVTM, CDR2 ANQGSEA. In DNA form, the CDR3 reads TGCAGCCTCTTACCCCGGACAGGGGTAGACACTGAAGCTTTCTTT. Its translation: CSLLPRTGVDTEAFF.

This clonotype has more than one count but fewer than ten. DNA of the CDR3: TGTGCCAGCAGTGAGGCAGGGTTGGGCTATGGCTACACCTTC. The encoded protein is CASSEAGLGYGYTF. J is TRBJ1-2 and V is TRBV25-1, with D tentatively TRBD1 (5 bases). The germline V and J ends were trimmed by 3 bases and 4 bases, with 12 bases remaining between them. CDR3 length: 14 residues. Germline V gene sequence: CDR1 MGHDK, CDR2 SYGVNS.

The chain uses TRBV19 and TRBJ2-7; 8 nucleotides agree with TRBD2. Germline V lookup: CDR1 LNHDA, CDR2 SQIVND (reference sequence). The CDR3 totals 17 residues. J gave up 7 bases and V 0 bases, and 14 bases lay outside the gene matches. The CDR3 protein is CASSIDLDGGGYNEQYF. The CDR3 region has the DNA TGTGCCAGTAGTATAGATCTCGACGGGGGGGGTTACAATGAGCAGTACTTC.

Points on this clonotype: An end of the junction differs from the germline gene, which may be a read error. CDR3 nucleotide sequence: TGTGCCAGCAGCTTAGCCCGACAGGTCTATAATTCACCCCCCCACTTT. It is translated as CASSLARQVYNSPPHF. The chain carries TRBV7-9 and TRBJ1-6, with D perhaps TRBD1 (6 bases). Germline V gives CDR1 SEHNR, CDR2 FQNEAQ (reference sequence). The CDR3 loop spans 16 amino acids. The whole variable domain, filled in from reference TRBV7-9 and TRBJ1-6, reads DTGVSQNPRHKITKRGQNVTFRCDPISEHNRLYWYRQTLGQGPEFLTYFQNEAQLEKSRLLSDRFSAERPKGSFSTLEIQRTEQGDSAMYLCASSLARQVYNSPPHFGNGTRLTVT.

The table lists this clonotype with a few counts. V is TRBV27 and J is TRBJ1-1; D possibly corresponds to TRBD1 (5 bases). Germline V gene lookup returns CDR1 MNHEY and CDR2 SMNVEV (reference sequence). The CDR3 contains 15 residues. V was cut by 5 bases and J by 1 base, with 14 bases left in between. The CDR3 DNA is TGTGCCAGCAGTCCTCGGGGCCCAGGGAACACTGAAGCTTTCTTT. This codes for CASSPRGPGNTEAFF.

V usage is TRBV6-2 or TRBV6-3 and J usage is TRBJ1-2; the D gene is possibly TRBD1 (6 bases). Germline V gene lookup returns CDR1 MNHEY and CDR2 SVGEGT. Trimming took off 0 bases at V and 5 bases at J, with 13 bases between the two ends. The CDR3 loop spans 15 amino acids. CDR3 nucleotide sequence: TGTGCCAGCAGTTACTCGGGAAGGAGGGGGTATGGCTACACCTTC. It specifies CASSYSGRRGYGYTF.

This clonotype appeared a single time. At one boundary the junction diverges from the germline segment, which might be a read error. The V gene is TRBV20-1, the J gene TRBJ2-2; D possibly corresponds to TRBD2 (5 bases). The CDR3 contains 16 residues. Germline-derived CDR1 and CDR2 are DFQATT and SNEGSKA (reference sequence). CDR3 coding DNA: TGCAGTGTTAGAGATCCCATAGCGAGCCCCACCGGGGAGCTGTTTTTT. Its translation: CSVRDPIASPTGELFF.

This clonotype was seen at least ten times. The chain recombines TRBV7-9 with TRBJ2-1; 7 bases are shared with TRBD1. This CDR3 spans 15 amino acids. The germline CDR1 and CDR2 sequences are SEHNR and FQNEAQ (reference sequence). Trimming at V came to 5 bases and at J to 5 bases, leaving 9 bases not matched to a gene. This chain's CDR3 is CASSPRQGWNNEQFF. DNA of the CDR3: TGTGCCAGCAGCCCTCGACAGGGTTGGAACAATGAGCAGTTCTTC.

CDR3 in amino acids: CASSSRTSGSDYEQYF. In nucleotides, the CDR3 is TGTGCCAGCAGTTCCCGGACTAGCGGGAGTGACTACGAGCAGTACTTC. This sequence joins TRBV28 and TRBJ2-5; TRBD2 agrees at 13 bases. The DNA end is more similar to TRBJ2-7, so the J call may be wrong. The CDR3 is made up of 16 amino acids. Germline loops: CDR1 MDHEN, CDR2 SYDVKM.

The rearrangement links TRBV13 to TRBJ2-2; perhaps TRBD2 as D (6 bases). V was shortened by 2 bases and J by 5 bases, with 15 bases between the two germline ends. CDR3 length: 16 amino acids. Germline CDR1 and CDR2: PRHDT and FYEKMQ (reference sequence). CDR3 region: CASSLLQEGRTGELFF. The CDR3 DNA follows: TGTGCCAGCAGCTTACTGCAGGAGGGCCGTACCGGGGAGCTGTTTTTT.

V and J are TRBV2 and TRBJ2-3; 8 bases match TRBD2. This CDR3 has 13 amino acids. The junction had 4 bases not matched to a gene; V was cut back by 10 bases and J by 1 base. The germline V gene encodes CDR1 SNHLY and CDR2 FYNNEI. The CDR3 DNA sequence: TGTGCCAATGGGACTAGGGGCACAGATACGCAGTATTTT. It codes for CANGTRGTDTQYF. The complete variable domain, with remaining parts taken from reference TRBV2 and TRBJ2-3, reads EPEVTQTPSHQVTQMGQEVILRCVPISNHLYFYWYRQILGQKVEFLVSFYNNEISEKSEIFDDQFSVERPDGSNFTLKIRSTKLEDSAMYFCANGTRGTDTQYFGPGTRLTVL.

Only a few counts were recorded for this clonotype. The genes are TRBV20-1 and TRBJ1-5; D is uncertain. V lost 0 bases, J lost 3 bases, and 9 bases lay in between. The CDR3 covers 14 residues. Germline CDR1 DFQATT, CDR2 SNEGSKA (reference sequence). The CDR3 reads CSARDRETNQPQHF. DNA for the CDR3: TGCAGTGCTAGAGACCGGGAAACCAATCAGCCCCAGCATTTT.

This clonotype has a handful of counts. The rearrangement links TRBV4-2 to TRBJ2-3; the D gene could be TRBD1 or TRBD2 (5 bases each). The germline gives CDR1 LGHNA, CDR2 YNFKEQ. V was trimmed by 0 bases and J by 2 bases, leaving 9 bases between them. The CDR3 length is 15 residues. CDR3 DNA: TGTGCCAGCAGCCAAGATCCGGGGCCCACAGATACGCAGTATTTT. Translating it yields CASSQDPGPTDTQYF.

The rearrangement joins TRBV21-1 to TRBJ2-7; the D call of TRBD2 is as the table states it, not checked on the DNA. TRBV21-1 is deemed a pseudogene. The CDR3 is made up of 17 amino acids. The CDR3 sequence is CASSKAAPGLASYEQYF. CDR3 DNA sequence: TGTGCCAGCAGCAAAGCGGCACCGGGACTAGCGTCCTACGAGCAGTACTTC.

The chain is built from TRBV30 and TRBJ2-4, with 8 bases lining up with TRBD2. Looked up from germline, CDR1 is GTSNPN and CDR2 is SVGIG (reference sequence). This CDR3 has 14 residues. With 1 base clipped from V and 5 bases from J, the junction kept 4 bases outside the gene matches. In DNA form, the CDR3 reads TGTGCCTGGAGTGGACCGCGGGGGGAAAACATTCAGTACTTC. Amino acids: CAWSGPRGENIQYF.

The chain uses TRBV28 and TRBJ2-1; TRBD1 matches 7 bases. The V segment lost 5 bases and the J segment 13 bases; nucleotides outside the gene matches: 14. The length of the CDR3 is 14 residues. Germline CDR1 reads MDHEN; CDR2 reads SYDVKM. The CDR3 coding sequence is TGTGCCAGCAGTCAGACAGGGATCCAAGAGACCCAGTTCTTC. Translated, it gives CASSQTGIQETQFF.